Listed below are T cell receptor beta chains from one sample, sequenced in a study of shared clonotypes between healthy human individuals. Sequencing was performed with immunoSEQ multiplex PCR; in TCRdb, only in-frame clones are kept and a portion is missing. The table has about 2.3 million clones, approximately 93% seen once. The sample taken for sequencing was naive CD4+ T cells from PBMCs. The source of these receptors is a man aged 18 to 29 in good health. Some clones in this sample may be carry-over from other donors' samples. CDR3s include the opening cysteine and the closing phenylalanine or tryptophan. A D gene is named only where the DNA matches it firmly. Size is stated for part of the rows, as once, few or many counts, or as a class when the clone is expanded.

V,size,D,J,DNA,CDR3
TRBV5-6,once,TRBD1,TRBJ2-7,TGTGCCAGCTCCCGACAGGGCCCCTCCTACGAGCAGTACTTC,CASSRQGPSYEQYF
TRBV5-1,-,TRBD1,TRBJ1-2,TGCGCCAGCAGCTTAACCCAGGGGGTCTATGGCTACACCTTC,CASSLTQGVYGYTF
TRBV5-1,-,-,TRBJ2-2,TGCGCCAGCAGCCTATACGCGAACACCGGGGAGCTGTTTTTT,CASSLYANTGELFF
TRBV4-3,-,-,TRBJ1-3,TGCGCCAGCAGCCAAGATTTGGGATACACCATATATTTT,CASSQDLGYTIYF
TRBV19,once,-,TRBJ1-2,TGTGCCAGTAGTATAGGGACGGACTATGGCTACACCTTC,CASSIGTDYGYTF
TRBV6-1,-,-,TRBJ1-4,TGTGCCAGCAGTTTCAGTGGGTCTAATGAAAAACTGTTTTTT,CASSFSGSNEKLFF
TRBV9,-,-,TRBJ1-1,TGTGCCAGCAGCGCCCGAATTGGCACTGAAGCTTTCTTT,CASSARIGTEAFF
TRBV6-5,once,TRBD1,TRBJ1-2,TGTGCCAGCAAGCCGGGACAGGGGAACTATGGCTACACCTTC,CASKPGQGNYGYTF
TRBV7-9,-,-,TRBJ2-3,TGTGCCAGCAGCTTGGCAGGACCTAGCACAGATACGCAGTATTTT,CASSLAGPSTDTQYF
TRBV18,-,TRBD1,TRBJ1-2,TGTGCCAGCTCACCGGGGACAGGGGGCGATGGCTACACCTTC,CASSPGTGGDGYTF
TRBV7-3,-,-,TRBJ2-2,TGTGCCAGCAGCCTATCCCCGACTACCGGGGAGCTGTTTTTT,CASSLSPTTGELFF
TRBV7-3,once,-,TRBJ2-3,TGTGCCAGCAGCTTAGACGGAACTAGCACAGATACGCAGTATTTT,CASSLDGTSTDTQYF
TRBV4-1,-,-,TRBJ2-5,TGCGCCAGCAGCACCCCAGGGGCCCGCCACCAAGAGACCCAGTACTTC,CASSTPGARHQETQYF
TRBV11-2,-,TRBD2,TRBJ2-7,TGTGCCAGCAGCTTGTCTTCTTCCGGGACTAGCAGCTACGAGCAGTACTTC,CASSLSSSGTSSYEQYF
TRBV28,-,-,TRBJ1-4,TGTGCCAGCAGTCCCCGATTGGCGGGGGCTAATGAAAAACTGTTTTTT,CASSPRLAGANEKLFF
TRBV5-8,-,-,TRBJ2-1,TGTGCCAGCAGTTCCGCAACTAGAAACTACAATGAGCAGTTCTTC,CASSSATRNYNEQFF
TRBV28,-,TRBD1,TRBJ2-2,TGTGCCAGCAGCCCTGCGACAGGGGTCACCGGGGAGCTGTTTTTT,CASSPATGVTGELFF
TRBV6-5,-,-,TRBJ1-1,TGTGCCAGCAGTTATAGTGGTTTTATGAACACTGAAGCTTTCTTT,CASSYSGFMNTEAFF
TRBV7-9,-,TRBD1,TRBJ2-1,TGTGCCAGCAGCTTAGGAAACAGGGGTGGGGAGCAGTTCTTC,CASSLGNRGGEQFF
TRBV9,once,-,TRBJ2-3,TGTGCCAGCAGCGTTGACAGCGCCGTGGAAGGGACGCAGTATTTT,CASSVDSAVEGTQYF
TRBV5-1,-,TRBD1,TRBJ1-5,TGCGCCAGCAGCACCGGACAGGGTAGCAATCAGCCCCAGCATTTT,CASSTGQGSNQPQHF
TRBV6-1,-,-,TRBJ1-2,TGTGCCAGCAGACCGGGTCCTAACTATGGCTACACCTTC,CASRPGPNYGYTF
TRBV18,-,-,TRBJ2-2,TGTGCCAGCTCACCAGTCTCCAACACCGGGGAGCTGTTTTTT,CASSPVSNTGELFF
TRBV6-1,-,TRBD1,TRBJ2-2,TGTGCCAGCAGTGTTGAGGGATCGGACAGGGGAAGGTCCGGGGAGCTGTTTTTT,CASSVEGSDRGRSGELFF
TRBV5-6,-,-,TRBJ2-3,TGTGCCAGCAGCTTGGGTACAGGGACGGCAGATACGCAGTATTTT,CASSLGTGTADTQYF
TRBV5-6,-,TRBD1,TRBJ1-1,TGTGCCAGCAGCCGGGGACAGATCCGGGACACTGAAGCTTTCTTT,CASSRGQIRDTEAFF
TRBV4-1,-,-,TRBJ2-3,TGCGCCAGCAGCCAACCCCCTGGTGATACGCAGTATTTT,CASSQPPGDTQYF
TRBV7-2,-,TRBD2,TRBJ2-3,TGTGCCAGCAGCTTTTCCACGGGAGGGCCAGATACGCAGTATTTT,CASSFSTGGPDTQYF
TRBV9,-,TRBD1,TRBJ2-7,TGTGCCAGCAGCCCGCGAAGGGACAGGGGTATCTACGAGCAGTACTTC,CASSPRRDRGIYEQYF
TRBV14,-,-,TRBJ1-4,TGTGCCAGCAGCCAGTCACCCCTTAATGAAAAACTGTTTTTT,CASSQSPLNEKLFF
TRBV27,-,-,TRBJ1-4,TGTGCCAGCAGTCGGGGGCAGAATGAAAAACTGTTTTTT,CASSRGQNEKLFF
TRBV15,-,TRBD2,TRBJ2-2,TGTGCCACCAGCAGAGCGCTAGCGGGCAACACCGGGGAGCTGTTTTTT,CATSRALAGNTGELFF
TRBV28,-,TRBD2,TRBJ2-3,TGTGCCAGCAGTTTGGGACTAGCGGGAGGGCCACATACGCAGTATTTT,CASSLGLAGGPHTQYF
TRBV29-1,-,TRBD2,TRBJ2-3,TGCAGCGTTGAGGCTAGCGGGAGTAGAGATACGCAGTATTTT,CSVEASGSRDTQYF
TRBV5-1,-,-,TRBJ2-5,TGCGCCAGCAGCTTTGGACAGCCCGAGGAGACCCAGTACTTC,CASSFGQPEETQYF
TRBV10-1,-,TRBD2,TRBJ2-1,TGCGCCAGCAGTGACCCCTCCGGACTAGCGGGACCCTACAATGAGCAGTTCTTC,CASSDPSGLAGPYNEQFF
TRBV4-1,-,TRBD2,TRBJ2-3,TGCGCCAGCAGCCAAGCGCAGCGGGGGGCTTACGATACGCAGTATTTT,CASSQAQRGAYDTQYF
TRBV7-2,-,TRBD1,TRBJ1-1,TGTGCCAGCAGCTTAGACTTCGGAGGGGACAGGGCCACTGAAGCTTTCTTT,CASSLDFGGDRATEAFF
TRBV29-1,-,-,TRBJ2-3,TGCAGCGTTGTTTGGCGCCGGGAAAGCACAGATACGCAGTATTTT,CSVVWRRESTDTQYF
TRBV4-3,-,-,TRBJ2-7,TGCGCCAGCAGCCAATCCAGTCAATCATCGGCCTACGAGCAGTACTTC,CASSQSSQSSAYEQYF
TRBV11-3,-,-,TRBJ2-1,TGTGCCAGCAGCAAATCCGGTGAGCAGTTCTTC,CASSKSGEQFF
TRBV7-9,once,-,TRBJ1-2,TGTGCCAGCAGCTCAGACGGCAGGGGTAACTATGGCTACACCTTC,CASSSDGRGNYGYTF